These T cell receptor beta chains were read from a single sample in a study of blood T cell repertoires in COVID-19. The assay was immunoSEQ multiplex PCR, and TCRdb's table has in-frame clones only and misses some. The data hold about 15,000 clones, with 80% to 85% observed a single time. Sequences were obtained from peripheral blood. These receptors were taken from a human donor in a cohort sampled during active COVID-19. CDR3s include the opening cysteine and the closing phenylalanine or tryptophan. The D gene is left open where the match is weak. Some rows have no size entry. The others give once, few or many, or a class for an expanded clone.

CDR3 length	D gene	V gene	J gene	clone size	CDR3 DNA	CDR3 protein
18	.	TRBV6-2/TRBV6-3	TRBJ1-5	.	TGTGCCAGCAGTTACTCGACCCCCGGGTTTGGGAGCAATCAGCCCCAGCATTTT	CASSYSTPGFGSNQPQHF
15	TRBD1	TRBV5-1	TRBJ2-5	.	TGCGCCAGCAGCTGGGGGACAGGGAGTCAAGAGACCCAGTACTTC	CASSWGTGSQETQYF
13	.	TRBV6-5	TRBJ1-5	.	TGTGCCAGCAAAGGGGTAGGGGATCAGCCCCAGCATTTT	CASKGVGDQPQHF
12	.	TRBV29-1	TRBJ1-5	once	TGCAGCGTGGGGGAGGGCAATCAGCCCCAGCATTTT	CSVGEGNQPQHF
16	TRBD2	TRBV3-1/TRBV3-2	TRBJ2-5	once	TGTGCCAGCAGACAAGGGCCCGGGACTACCTGGGGGGCCCAGTACTTC	CASRQGPGTTWGAQYF
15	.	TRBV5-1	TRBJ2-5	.	TGCGCCAGCAGCTTGGCCTCGGTCAACCAAGAGACCCAGTACTTC	CASSLASVNQETQYF
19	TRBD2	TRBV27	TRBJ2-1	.	TGTGCCAGCAGCGTTGGCGGGACTAGCGGGAGGAGCTCCTACAATGAGCAGTTCTTC	CASSVGGTSGRSSYNEQFF
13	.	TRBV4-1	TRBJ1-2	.	TGCGCCAGCAGCCAAGCAGGGCCTGACGGCTACACCTTC	CASSQAGPDGYTF
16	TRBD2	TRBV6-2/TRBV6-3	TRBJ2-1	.	TGTGCCAGCAGTTACTCGAACCCTAGCGGGAGACCTGAGCAGTTCTTC	CASSYSNPSGRPEQFF
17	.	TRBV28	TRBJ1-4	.	TGTGCCAGCAGTTTAACTAGTCCGGATGCAACTAATGAAAAACTGTTTTTT	CASSLTSPDATNEKLFF
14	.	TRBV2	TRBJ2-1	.	TGTGCCAGCAAAGTGCGGGGAGCCTACAATGAGCAGTTCTTC	CASKVRGAYNEQFF
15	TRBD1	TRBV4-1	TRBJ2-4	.	TGCGCCAGCAGCCCCGGACAGGGGTCCAAAAACATTCAGTACTTC	CASSPGQGSKNIQYF
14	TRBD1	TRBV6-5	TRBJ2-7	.	TGTGCCAGCAGTCCGGACAGGGTACCCTACGAGCAGTACTTC	CASSPDRVPYEQYF
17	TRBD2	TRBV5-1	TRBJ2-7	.	TGCGCCAGCAGCTTGGCCATGACGGGAGGAGGGAATACCGAGCAGTACTTC	CASSLAMTGGGNTEQYF
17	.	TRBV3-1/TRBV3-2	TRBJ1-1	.	TGTGCCAGCAGCCAAGATGGAGTGAGGGGGGGGAACACTGAAGCTTTCTTT	CASSQDGVRGGNTEAFF
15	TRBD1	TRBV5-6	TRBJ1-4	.	TGTGCCAGCAGCCCGAGGACAGGGGCTTCGGAAAAACTGTTTTTT	CASSPRTGASEKLFF
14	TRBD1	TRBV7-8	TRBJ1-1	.	TGTGCCAGCAGCTCTGACAGGGGACCTAACGAAGCTTTCTTT	CASSSDRGPNEAFF
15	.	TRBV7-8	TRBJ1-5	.	TGTGCCAGCAGCTTAGTCGGGGGGGCGAGACAGCCCCAGCATTTT	CASSLVGGARQPQHF
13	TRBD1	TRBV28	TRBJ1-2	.	TGTGCCACTTCATTCGGACAGGGGAGAGGCTACACCTTC	CATSFGQGRGYTF
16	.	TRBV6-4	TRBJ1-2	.	TGTGCCAGCAGTCCGACCCCCACGGCAGGGACAAATGGCTACACCTTC	CASSPTPTAGTNGYTF
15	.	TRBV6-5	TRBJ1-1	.	TGTGCCAGCAGAGGTTCACAGGGCGGCCCCACTGAAGCTTTCTTT	CASRGSQGGPTEAFF
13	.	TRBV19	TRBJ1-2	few	TGTGCCAGTAAGATGCAGATGGACTATGGCTACACCTTC	CASKMQMDYGYTF
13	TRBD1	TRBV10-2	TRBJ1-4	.	TGCGCCAGCAGTGGGGACAGGGATGACAAACTGTTTTTT	CASSGDRDDKLFF
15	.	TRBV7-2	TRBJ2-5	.	TGTGCCAGCAGCCCGTTGAGACACGAACAAGAGACCCAGTACTTC	CASSPLRHEQETQYF
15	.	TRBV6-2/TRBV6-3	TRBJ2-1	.	TGTGCCAGCAGCGGGCCGGGGGGCCTATACAATGAGCAGTTCTTC	CASSGPGGLYNEQFF
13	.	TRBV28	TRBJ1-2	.	TGTGCCAGCAGTTTGTCCCGGACTCTTGGCTACACCTTC	CASSLSRTLGYTF
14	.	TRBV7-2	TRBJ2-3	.	TGTGCCAGCAGCCAAGGGGTGTCTATGGATACGCAGTATTTT	CASSQGVSMDTQYF
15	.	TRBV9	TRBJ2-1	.	TGTGCCAGCAGCGGGGGGCAGCAAGCCTACAATGAGCAGTTCTTC	CASSGGQQAYNEQFF
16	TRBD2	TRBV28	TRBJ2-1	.	TGTGCCAGCAGTCCCACTAGCGGGGGGACTTACAATGAGCAGTTCTTC	CASSPTSGGTYNEQFF
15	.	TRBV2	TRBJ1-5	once	TGTGCCAGCAGGACCCTAGACAGTAGCAATCAGCCCCAGCATTTT	CASRTLDSSNQPQHF
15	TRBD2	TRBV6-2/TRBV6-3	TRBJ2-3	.	TGTGCCAGCAGTTATCTAGCGGGACCCACAGATACGCAGTATTTT	CASSYLAGPTDTQYF
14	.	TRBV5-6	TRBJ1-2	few	TGTGCCAGCAGCTTGTGGTGGGCGGGGGACGGCTACACCTTC	CASSLWWAGDGYTF
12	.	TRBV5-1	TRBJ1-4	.	TGCGCCAGCAGCTCCCAGGATGAAAAACTGTTTTTT	CASSSQDEKLFF
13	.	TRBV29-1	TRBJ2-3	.	TGCAGCGTTGGTGACAGCCGAGCAGATACGCAGTATTTT	CSVGDSRADTQYF